This TCR beta chain was found in a study of cytomegalovirus exposure and HLA in healthy donors. Generated by immunoSEQ multiplex PCR, the TCRdb table keeps only in-frame clones and is missing some. Of some 88,000 clones detected, roughly 97% appear once; the ten largest clones hold roughly 0.82%. Study findings and constraints: The TCR clusters that emerged in the first cohort tended, a later analysis found, to co-occur in the roughly 120 validation repertoires.

This clone was detected once. Its antigen is still unknown. Germline-derived CDR1 and CDR2 are SGHRS and YFSETQ. CDR3 length equals 14 residues. J was trimmed by 9 bases and V by 3 bases; bases with no gene match: 4. Sequencing was carried out using PBMCs. The chain combines TRBV5-1 with TRBJ2-1; 12 bases agree with TRBD2. The source is a man in his late teens or twenties in good health and CMV-seronegative. The CDR3 is CASSYLTSGGEQFF. CDR3 in DNA: TGCGCCAGCAGCTATTTGACTAGCGGGGGTGAGCAGTTCTTC.